This note documents a single T cell receptor beta chain sequence. The same CDR3 can be traced to other DNA sequences in this sample. This entry belongs to a study of blood T cell repertoires in COVID-19. Germline V gene lookup returns CDR1 MNHEY and CDR2 SVGAGI. The length of the CDR3 is 15 residues. The V gene lost 0 bases and the J gene lost 6 bases, with 9 bases spanning the gap. Assay: immunoSEQ multiplex PCR; the TCRdb copy retains only in-frame clones and omits some. The data hold fewer than 500,000 clones, with 88% observed a single time. The TCR was taken from a woman aged 25 to 39 with acute COVID-19. V gene TRBV6-5 combines with J gene TRBJ1-6; D is perhaps TRBD1 (5 bases). The specimen sequenced was PBMCs or T cells enriched from blood (not recorded which). The CDR3 is CASSYSGGGNSPLHF. In nucleotides, the CDR3 is TGTGCCAGCAGTTACTCTGGGGGGGGTAATTCACCCCTCCACTTT.